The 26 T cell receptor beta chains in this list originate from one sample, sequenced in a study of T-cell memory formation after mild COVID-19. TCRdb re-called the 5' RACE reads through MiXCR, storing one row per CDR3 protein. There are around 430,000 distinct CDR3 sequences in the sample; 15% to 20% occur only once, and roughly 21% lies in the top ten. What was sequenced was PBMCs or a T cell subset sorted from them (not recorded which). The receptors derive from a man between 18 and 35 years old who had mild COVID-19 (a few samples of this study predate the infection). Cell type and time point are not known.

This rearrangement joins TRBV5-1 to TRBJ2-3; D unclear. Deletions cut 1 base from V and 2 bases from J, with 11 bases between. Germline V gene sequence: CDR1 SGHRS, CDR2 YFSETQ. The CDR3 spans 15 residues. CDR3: CASSLSGTITDTQYF. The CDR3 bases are TGCGCCAGCAGCTTGAGTGGCACGATCACAGATACGCAGTATTTT.

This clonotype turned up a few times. The DNA of the CDR3 is TGTGCCACCAGCAGAGGGGGGACTAGCGGGTACCAAGAGACCCAGTACTTC. Amino acid sequence: CATSRGGTSGYQETQYF. The chain couples TRBV15 to TRBJ2-5; TRBD2 matches at 12 bases. The germline V gene encodes CDR1 LNHNV and CDR2 YYDKDF (reference sequence). The V gene end was trimmed by 1 base and the J gene end by 0 bases; junction bases not matched to a gene: 3. This CDR3 region has 17 residues.

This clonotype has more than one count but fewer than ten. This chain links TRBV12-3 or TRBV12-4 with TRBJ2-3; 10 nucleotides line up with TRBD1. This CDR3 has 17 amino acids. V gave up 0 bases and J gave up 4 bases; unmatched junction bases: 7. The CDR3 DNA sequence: TGTGCCAGCAGTTTAGCAGTAGGGACAGGGGTTCCAGATACGCAGTATTTT. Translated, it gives CASSLAVGTGVPDTQYF.

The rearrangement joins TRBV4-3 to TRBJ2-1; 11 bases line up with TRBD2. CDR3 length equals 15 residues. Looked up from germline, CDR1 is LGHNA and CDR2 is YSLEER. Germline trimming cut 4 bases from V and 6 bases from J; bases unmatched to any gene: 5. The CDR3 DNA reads TGCGCCAGCAGCCCTCGCGGACTAGCGGGCAATGAGCAGTTCTTC. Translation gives CASSPRGLAGNEQFF.

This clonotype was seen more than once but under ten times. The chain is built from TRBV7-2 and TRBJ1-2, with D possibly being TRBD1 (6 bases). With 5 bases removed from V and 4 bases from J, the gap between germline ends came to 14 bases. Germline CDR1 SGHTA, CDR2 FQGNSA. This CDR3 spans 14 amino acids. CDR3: CASSPVGGVYGYTF. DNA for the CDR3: TGTGCCAGCAGCCCCGTAGGGGGAGTCTATGGCTACACCTTC.

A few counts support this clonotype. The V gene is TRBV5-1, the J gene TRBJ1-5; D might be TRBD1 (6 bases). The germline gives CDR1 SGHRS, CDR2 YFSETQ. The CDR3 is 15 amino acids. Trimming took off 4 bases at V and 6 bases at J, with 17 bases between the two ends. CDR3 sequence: CASSLGAGGPQPQHF. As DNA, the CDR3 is TGCGCCAGCAGCCTGGGGGCCGGGGGTCCTCAGCCCCAGCATTTT. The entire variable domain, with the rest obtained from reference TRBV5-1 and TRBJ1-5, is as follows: KAGVTQTPRYLIKTRGQQVTLSCSPISGHRSVSWYQQTPGQGLQFLFEYFSETQRNKGNFPGRFSGRQFSNSRSEMNVSTLELGDSALYLCASSLGAGGPQPQHFGDGTRLSIL.

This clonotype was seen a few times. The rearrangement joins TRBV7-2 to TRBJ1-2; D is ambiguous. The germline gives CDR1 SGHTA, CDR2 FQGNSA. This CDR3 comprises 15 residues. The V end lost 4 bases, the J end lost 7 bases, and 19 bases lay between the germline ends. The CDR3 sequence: CASSSPRARSGGYTF. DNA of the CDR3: TGTGCCAGCAGCTCGCCCCGGGCCCGCTCAGGTGGCTACACCTTC. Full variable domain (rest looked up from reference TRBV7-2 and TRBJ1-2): GAGVSQSPSNKVTEKGKDVELRCDPISGHTALYWYRQSLGQGLEFLIYFQGNSAPDKSGLPSDRFSAERTGGSVSTLTIQRTQQEDSAVYLCASSSPRARSGGYTFGSGTRLTVV.

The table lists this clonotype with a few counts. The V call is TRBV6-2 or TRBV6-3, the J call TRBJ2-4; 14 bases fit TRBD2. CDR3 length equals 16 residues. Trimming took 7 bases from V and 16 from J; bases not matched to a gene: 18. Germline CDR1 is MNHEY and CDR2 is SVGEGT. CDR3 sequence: CASTPMGLAGAEHSYF. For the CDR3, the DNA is TGTGCCAGCACCCCCATGGGACTAGCGGGGGCAGAACATTCATACTTC.

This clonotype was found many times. DNA for the CDR3: TGCGCCAGCAGCCGGGATGCCAATGAAAAACTGTTTTTT. Amino acids: CASSRDANEKLFF. The chain carries TRBV5-1 and TRBJ1-4, with D hard to call. V lost 4 bases and J 5 bases, leaving 9 bases between the germline ends. The CDR3 totals 13 residues. Germline V lookup: CDR1 SGHRS, CDR2 YFSETQ.

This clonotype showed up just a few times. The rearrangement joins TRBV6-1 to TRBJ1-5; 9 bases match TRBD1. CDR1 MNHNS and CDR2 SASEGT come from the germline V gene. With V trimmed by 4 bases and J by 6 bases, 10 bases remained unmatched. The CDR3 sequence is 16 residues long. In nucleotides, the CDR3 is TGTGCCAGCAGTGCCCTTATGGGACAGGGTAGTCAGCCCCAGCATTTT. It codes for CASSALMGQGSQPQHF.

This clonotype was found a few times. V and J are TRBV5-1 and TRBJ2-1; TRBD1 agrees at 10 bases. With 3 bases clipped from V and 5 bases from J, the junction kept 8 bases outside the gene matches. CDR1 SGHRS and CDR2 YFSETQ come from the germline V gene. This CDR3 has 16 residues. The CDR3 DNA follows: TGCGCCAGCAGCTCCGGGACAGGGGCGTTACACAATGAGCAGTTCTTC. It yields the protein CASSSGTGALHNEQFF. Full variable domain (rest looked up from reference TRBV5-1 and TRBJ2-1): KAGVTQTPRYLIKTRGQQVTLSCSPISGHRSVSWYQQTPGQGLQFLFEYFSETQRNKGNFPGRFSGRQFSNSRSEMNVSTLELGDSALYLCASSSGTGALHNEQFFGPGTRLTVL.

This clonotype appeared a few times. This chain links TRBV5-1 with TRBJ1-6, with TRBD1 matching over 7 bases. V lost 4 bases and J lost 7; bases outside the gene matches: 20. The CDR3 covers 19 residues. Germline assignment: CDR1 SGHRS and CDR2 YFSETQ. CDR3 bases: TGCGCCAGCAGCCCCGAGGGGGTTCTCACCCGAGGGGGCAATTCACCCCTCCACTTT. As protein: CASSPEGVLTRGGNSPLHF.

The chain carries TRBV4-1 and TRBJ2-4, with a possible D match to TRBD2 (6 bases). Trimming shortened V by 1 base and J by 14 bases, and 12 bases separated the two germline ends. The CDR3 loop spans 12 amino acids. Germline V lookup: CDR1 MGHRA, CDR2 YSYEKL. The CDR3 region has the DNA TGCGCCAGCAGCCAAGTTTCAGGACTAAAGTACTTC. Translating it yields CASSQVSGLKYF.

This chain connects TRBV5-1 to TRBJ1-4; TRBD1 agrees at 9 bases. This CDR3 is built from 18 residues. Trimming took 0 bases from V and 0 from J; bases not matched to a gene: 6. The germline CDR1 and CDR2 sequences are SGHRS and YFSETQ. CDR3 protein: CASSLGMGQGSTNEKLFF. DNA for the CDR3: TGCGCCAGCAGCTTGGGAATGGGACAGGGCTCAACTAATGAAAAACTGTTTTTT.

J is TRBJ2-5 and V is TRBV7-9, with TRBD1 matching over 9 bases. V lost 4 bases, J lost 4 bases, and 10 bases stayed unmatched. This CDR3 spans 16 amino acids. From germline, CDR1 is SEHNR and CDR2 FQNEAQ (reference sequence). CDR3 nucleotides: TGTGCCAGCAGCTCACCGGGACAGGGTATACGAGAGACCCAGTACTTC. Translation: CASSSPGQGIRETQYF. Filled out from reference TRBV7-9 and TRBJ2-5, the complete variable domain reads DTGVSQNPRHKITKRGQNVTFRCDPISEHNRLYWYRQTLGQGPEFLTYFQNEAQLEKSRLLSDRFSAERPKGSFSTLEIQRTEQGDSAMYLCASSSPGQGIRETQYFGPGTRLLVL.

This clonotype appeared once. CDR3 nucleotides: TGTGCCAGCCGCCGGGGGGCGTCGAACACCGGGGAGCTGTTTTTT. Translating it yields CASRRGASNTGELFF. V and J are TRBV7-8 and TRBJ2-2, with D perhaps matching TRBD2 (7 bases). Trimming stripped 8 bases from V and 0 bases from J, with 13 bases between. The CDR3 runs 15 residues. From germline, CDR1 is SGHVS and CDR2 FQNEAQ.

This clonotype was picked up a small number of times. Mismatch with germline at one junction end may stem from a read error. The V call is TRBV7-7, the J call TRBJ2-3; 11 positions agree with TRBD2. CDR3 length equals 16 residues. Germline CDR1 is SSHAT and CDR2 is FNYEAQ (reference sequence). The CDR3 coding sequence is TGTGCTAGCAGCTCTGGGACTAGCGGACTCACAGATACGCAGTATTTT. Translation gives CASSSGTSGLTDTQYF.

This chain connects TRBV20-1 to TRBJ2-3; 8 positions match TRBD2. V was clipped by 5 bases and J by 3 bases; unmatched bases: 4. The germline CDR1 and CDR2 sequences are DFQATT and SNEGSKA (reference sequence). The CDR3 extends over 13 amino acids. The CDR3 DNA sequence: TGCAGTGCTCCTGCTAGCGGGACAGATACGCAGTATTTT. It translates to CSAPASGTDTQYF.

The CDR3 DNA is TGTGCCAGCATGAGGACAGGGACTTACGAGCAGTACTTC. Translation gives CASMRTGTYEQYF. The chain combines TRBV27 with TRBJ2-7; TRBD1 matches 8 bases. This CDR3 contains 13 residues. Germline CDR1 and CDR2: MNHEY and SMNVEV (reference sequence). V was pared by 7 bases and J by 4 bases, with 6 bases of the junction left unmatched.

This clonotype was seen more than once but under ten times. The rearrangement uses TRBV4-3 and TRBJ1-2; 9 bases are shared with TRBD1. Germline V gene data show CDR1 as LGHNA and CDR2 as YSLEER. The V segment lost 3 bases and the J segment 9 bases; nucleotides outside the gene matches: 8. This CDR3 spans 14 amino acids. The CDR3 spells CASSHVRGQGRYTF. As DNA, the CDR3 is TGCGCCAGCAGCCACGTAAGGGGACAGGGACGCTACACCTTC.

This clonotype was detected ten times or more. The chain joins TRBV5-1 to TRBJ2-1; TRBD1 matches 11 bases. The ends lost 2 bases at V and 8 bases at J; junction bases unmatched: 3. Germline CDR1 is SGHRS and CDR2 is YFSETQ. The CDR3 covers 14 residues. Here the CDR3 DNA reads TGCGCCAGCAGCTTAGGACAGGGGGCCGATGAGCAGTTCTTC. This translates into CASSLGQGADEQFF.

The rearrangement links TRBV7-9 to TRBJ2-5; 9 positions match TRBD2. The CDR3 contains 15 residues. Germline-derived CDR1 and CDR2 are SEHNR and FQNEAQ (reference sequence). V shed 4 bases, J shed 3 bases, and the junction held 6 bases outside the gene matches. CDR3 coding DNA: TGTGCCAGCAGCTCGCGCGGGGGGGCCAAAGAGACCCAGTACTTC. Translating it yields CASSSRGGAKETQYF.

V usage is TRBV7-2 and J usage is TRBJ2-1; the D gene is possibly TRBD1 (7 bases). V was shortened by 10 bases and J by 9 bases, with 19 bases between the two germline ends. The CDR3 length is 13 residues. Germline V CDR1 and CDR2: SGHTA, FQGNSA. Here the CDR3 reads CAMEGAFWSEQFF. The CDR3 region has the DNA TGTGCCATGGAGGGGGCTTTTTGGAGTGAGCAGTTCTTC.

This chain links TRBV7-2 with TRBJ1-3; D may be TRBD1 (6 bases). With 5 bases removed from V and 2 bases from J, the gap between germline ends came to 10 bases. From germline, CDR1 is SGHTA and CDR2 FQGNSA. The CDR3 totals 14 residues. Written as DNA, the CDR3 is TGTGCCAGCAGCGCAGGGACAACTGGAAACACCATATATTTT. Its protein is CASSAGTTGNTIYF.

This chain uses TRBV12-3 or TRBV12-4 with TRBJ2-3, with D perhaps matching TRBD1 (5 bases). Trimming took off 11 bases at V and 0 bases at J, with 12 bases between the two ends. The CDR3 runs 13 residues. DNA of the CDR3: TGTGCCGCCAGGGCCTCTAGCACAGATACGCAGTATTTT. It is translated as CAARASSTDTQYF.

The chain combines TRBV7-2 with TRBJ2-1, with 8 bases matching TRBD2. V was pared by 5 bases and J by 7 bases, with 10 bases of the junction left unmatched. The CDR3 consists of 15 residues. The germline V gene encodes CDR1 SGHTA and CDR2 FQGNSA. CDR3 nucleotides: TGTGCCAGCAGCCGAGCGGGGGACCTTAGGAATGAGCAGTTCTTC. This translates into CASSRAGDLRNEQFF.